This T cell receptor beta chain was retrieved from a study of PD-1 blockade in classical Hodgkin lymphoma. The CDR3 is 16 residues long. Germline CDR1 reads SGHTA; CDR2 reads FQGNSA. Unmatched junction bases numbered 9, after V lost 5 bases and J lost 0 bases. Worth noting for this clone: Its antigen is unidentified.

Study-level results: The study found that TCR diversity rose significantly by C4D1 in CD4+ but not CD8+ cells. Lower baseline TCR diversity was reported for newly diagnosed patients than for healthy donors.

TCRdb's copy holds only in-frame clones and misses some; the assay was immunoSEQ multiplex PCR. The sample holds tens of thousands of clones, 70% to 85% seen once. Sample time point: cycle 4 day 1 (C4D1), after 5 to 7 weeks of nivolumab. Every patient was affected by relapse after autologous stem cell transplantation, while exposure to brentuximab vedotin was not uniform. Magnetic negative selection was used to purify CD4+ T cells from thawed PBMCs. Complete response, partial response or progressive disease constituted the best responses recorded. The input for sequencing was CD4+ T cells from blood, taken before the fourth cycle of nivolumab. The V gene is TRBV7-2, the J gene TRBJ1-1, with 7 bases lining up with TRBD1. This clonotype was obtained from a human donor with classical Hodgkin lymphoma. The CDR3 spells CASSTDRVHMNTEAFF. CDR3 nucleotides: TGTGCCAGCAGCACTGACAGGGTCCATATGAACACTGAAGCTTTCTTT.